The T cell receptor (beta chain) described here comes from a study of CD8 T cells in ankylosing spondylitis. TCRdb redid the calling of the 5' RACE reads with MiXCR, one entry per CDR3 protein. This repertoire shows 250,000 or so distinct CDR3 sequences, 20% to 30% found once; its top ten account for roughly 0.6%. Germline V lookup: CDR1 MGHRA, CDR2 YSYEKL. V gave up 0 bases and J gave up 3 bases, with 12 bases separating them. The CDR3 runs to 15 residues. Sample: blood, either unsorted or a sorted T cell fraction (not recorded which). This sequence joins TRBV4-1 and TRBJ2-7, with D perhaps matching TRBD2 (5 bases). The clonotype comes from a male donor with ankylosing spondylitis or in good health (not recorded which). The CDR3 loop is CASSQDPTSHYEQYF. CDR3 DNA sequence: TGCGCCAGCAGCCAAGATCCAACTAGTCACTACGAGCAGTACTTC.